The present T cell receptor (beta chain) was sequenced within a study of T cells expressing NK-cell markers. TCRdb reprocessed the 5' RACE reads and keeps a single row for each CDR3 protein, giving no DNA. The sample is made up of over 150,000 distinct CDR3 sequences, and the top ten hold 20% to 25% of it. The TCR originated in a man aged 18 to 69 in good health. Sequencing was carried out using blood T cells: a sorted CD56 or NKG2C T cell subset, CD4+ or CD8+ T cells, or bulk PBMC T cells (not recorded which).

CDR3 amino acids: CASSLIGRQGGNTEAFF. The chain uses TRBV7-8 and TRBJ1-1. The CDR3 consists of 17 residues. Looked up from germline, CDR1 is SGHVS and CDR2 is FQNEAQ.